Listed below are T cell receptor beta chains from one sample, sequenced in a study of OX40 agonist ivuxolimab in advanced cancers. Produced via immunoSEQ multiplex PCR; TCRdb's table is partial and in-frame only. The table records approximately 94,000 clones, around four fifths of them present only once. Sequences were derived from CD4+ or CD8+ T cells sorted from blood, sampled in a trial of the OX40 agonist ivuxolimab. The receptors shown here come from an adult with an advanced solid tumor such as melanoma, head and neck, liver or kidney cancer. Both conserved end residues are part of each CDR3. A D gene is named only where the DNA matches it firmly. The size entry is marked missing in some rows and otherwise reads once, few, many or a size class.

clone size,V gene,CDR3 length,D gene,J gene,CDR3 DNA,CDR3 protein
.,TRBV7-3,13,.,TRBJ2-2,TGTGCCAGCACCACCCTGGGGGGCGGGGAGCTGTTTTTT,CASTTLGGGELFF
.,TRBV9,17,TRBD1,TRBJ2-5,TGTGCCAGCAGCGTAGCTTTCCGGACAGGGGGCGCCGAGACCCAGTACTTC,CASSVAFRTGGAETQYF
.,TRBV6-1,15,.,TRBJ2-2,TGTGCCAGCAGTGAAACCCTAGGGGTGGCCGGGGAGCTGTTTTTT,CASSETLGVAGELFF
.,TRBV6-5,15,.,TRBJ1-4,TGTGCCAGCAGTTACTCGAGTGTCCGTAATGAAAAACTGTTTTTT,CASSYSSVRNEKLFF
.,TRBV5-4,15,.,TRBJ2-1,TGTGCCAGCAGCTCTCGGTCTAGCTCCTACAATGAGCAGTTCTTC,CASSSRSSSYNEQFF
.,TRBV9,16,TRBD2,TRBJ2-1,TGTGCCAGCAGCAAAGACCCTAGCGGCCAGTACAATGAGCAGTTCTTC,CASSKDPSGQYNEQFF
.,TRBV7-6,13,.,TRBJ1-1,TGTGCCAGCAGCGCGGACCTGAACACTGAAGCTTTCTTT,CASSADLNTEAFF
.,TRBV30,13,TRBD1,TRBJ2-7,TGTGCCTGGAGTGTGACAGGGAACTACGAGCAGTACTTC,CAWSVTGNYEQYF
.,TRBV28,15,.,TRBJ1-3,TGTGCCAGCAGTTCCCCTCAGAACCGAGGAAACACCATATATTTT,CASSSPQNRGNTIYF
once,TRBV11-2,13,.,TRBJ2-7,TGTGCCAGCAGCCCAAACCCCTCCTACGAGCAGTACTTC,CASSPNPSYEQYF
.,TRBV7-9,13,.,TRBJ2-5,TGTGCCAGCAACTCCGAAAGGACTGAGACCCAGTACTTC,CASNSERTETQYF
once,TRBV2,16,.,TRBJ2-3,TGTGCCAGCAGTTTTTACTTATCTAGGGGCACAGATACGCAGTATTTT,CASSFYLSRGTDTQYF
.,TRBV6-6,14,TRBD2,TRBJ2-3,TGTGCCAGCAGTTTTAGCGGGGGCCGTGATACGCAGTATTTT,CASSFSGGRDTQYF
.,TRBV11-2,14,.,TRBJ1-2,TGTGCCAGCAGCTTAGATTACAGTAGCGATGGCTACACCTTC,CASSLDYSSDGYTF
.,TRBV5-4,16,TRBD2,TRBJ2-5,TGTGCCAGCAGCTACGGGACTAGCGGGGGGGGAGAGACCCAGTACTTC,CASSYGTSGGGETQYF
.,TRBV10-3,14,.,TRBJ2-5,TGTGCCATCAGTGAGTGGGGCAGGGACGAGACCCAGTACTTC,CAISEWGRDETQYF
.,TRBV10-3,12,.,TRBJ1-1,TGTGCCATCCAGGAAAGAAACACTGAAGCTTTCTTT,CAIQERNTEAFF
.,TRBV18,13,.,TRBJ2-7,TGTGCCAGCTCACCACCGGAATCCTACGAGCAGTACTTC,CASSPPESYEQYF
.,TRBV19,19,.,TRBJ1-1,TGTGCCAGTAGTATAGACCCCCCTCAGTTAACGGGAATGAACACTGAAGCTTTCTTT,CASSIDPPQLTGMNTEAFF
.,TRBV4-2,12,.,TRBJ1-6,TGTGCCAGCAGCGAGGAGGGTTCGCCCCTCCACTTT,CASSEEGSPLHF
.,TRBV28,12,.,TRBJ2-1,TGTGCCAGCAGTTTACAGTACAATGAGCAGTTCTTC,CASSLQYNEQFF
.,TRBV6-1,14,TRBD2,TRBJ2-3,TGTGCCAGCATCCGCGGGGGGTCGACAGATACGCAGTATTTT,CASIRGGSTDTQYF
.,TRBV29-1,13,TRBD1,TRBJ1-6,TGCAGCGTCCGACAGGGTTACGATTCACCCCTCCACTTT,CSVRQGYDSPLHF
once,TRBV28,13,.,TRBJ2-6,TGTGCCAGCAGTTTGCTCGGGGCCAACGTCCTGACTTTC,CASSLLGANVLTF
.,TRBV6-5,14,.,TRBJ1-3,TGTGCCAGCAGACCTACAGGGACGGGAAACACCATATATTTT,CASRPTGTGNTIYF
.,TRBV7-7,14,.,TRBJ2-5,TGTGCCAGCAGCCCCCCGGACGGCGGAGAGACCCAGTACTTC,CASSPPDGGETQYF
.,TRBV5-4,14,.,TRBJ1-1,TGTGCCAGCAGCGGGGGGCCTCAGCGCGCTGAAGCTTTCTTT,CASSGGPQRAEAFF
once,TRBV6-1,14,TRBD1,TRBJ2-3,TGTGCCAGCAACCGGGACAGGGGCACAGATACGCAGTATTTT,CASNRDRGTDTQYF
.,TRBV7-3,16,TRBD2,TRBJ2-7,TGTGCCAGCAGCTTAAGGGCCGGGGAGGGCTCCTACGAGCAGTACTTC,CASSLRAGEGSYEQYF
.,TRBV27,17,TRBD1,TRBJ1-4,TGTGCCACCAGGCGGACAGGGGGCAAAGAAACTAATGAAAAACTGTTTTTT,CATRRTGGKETNEKLFF
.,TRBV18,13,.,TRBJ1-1,TGTGCCAGCTCCCAGGAGGAGAACACTGAAGCTTTCTTT,CASSQEENTEAFF
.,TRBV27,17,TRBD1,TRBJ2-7,TGTGCCAGCAGTTCGGGACAGGGGGCATACAGTTCCTACGAGCAGTACTTC,CASSSGQGAYSSYEQYF
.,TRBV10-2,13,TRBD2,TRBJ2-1,TGCGCCAGCAGCCGCGGGGGGGGCGATGAGCAGTTCTTC,CASSRGGGDEQFF
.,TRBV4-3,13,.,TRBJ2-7,TGCGCCAGCAGCCAAGACCAGGGGACACAGCAGTACTTC,CASSQDQGTQQYF
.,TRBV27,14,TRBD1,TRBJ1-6,TGTGCCAGCAGTCGACAGGGGTATAATTCACCCCTCCACTTT,CASSRQGYNSPLHF
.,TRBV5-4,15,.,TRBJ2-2,TGTGCCAGCAGCTTGGACAGGGTGGGCACCGGGGAGCTGTTTTTT,CASSLDRVGTGELFF
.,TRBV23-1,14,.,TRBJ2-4,TGCGCCAGCAGTCACAGGGCGCGTAGGGACATTCAGTACTTC,CASSHRARRDIQYF
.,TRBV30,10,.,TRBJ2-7,TGTGCCGCAGGACTCTACGAGCAGTACTTC,CAAGLYEQYF
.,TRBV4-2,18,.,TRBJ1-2,TGTGCCAGCAGCCAAGAAACGCGAACGACAGGCTATAACTATGGCTACACCTTC,CASSQETRTTGYNYGYTF
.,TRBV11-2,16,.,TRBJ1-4,TGTGCCAGCAGCTTAGGTCCACCCAGAACTAATGAAAAACTGTTTTTT,CASSLGPPRTNEKLFF
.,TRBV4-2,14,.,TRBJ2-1,TGTGCCAGCAGCACCCGGGACTGGGCGAATGAGCAGTTCTTC,CASSTRDWANEQFF
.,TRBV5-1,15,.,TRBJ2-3,TGCGCCAGCAACTTGGGGGCAGCTAGCACAGATACGCAGTATTTT,CASNLGAASTDTQYF
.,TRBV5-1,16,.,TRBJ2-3,TGCGCCAGCAGCCCCCGATGGGGGGAGAGCACAGATACGCAGTATTTT,CASSPRWGESTDTQYF
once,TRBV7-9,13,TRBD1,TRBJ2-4,TGTGCCAGCAGCTTCGGACAGGGAAACATTCAGTACTTC,CASSFGQGNIQYF